This TCR beta chain emerged from a study of T cell responses to AZD1222 COVID-19 vaccine. The study's findings and limits: White British people made up most donors, females outnumbered males, and clonal diversity was possibly underestimated.

Turning to this clone: The antigen is not known.

Sequencing was performed with immunoSEQ multiplex PCR; in TCRdb, only in-frame clones are kept and a portion is missing. The sample consists of roughly 100,000 clones, more than 85% of them appearing once. Looked up from germline, CDR1 is SGHNT and CDR2 is YYREEE (reference sequence). V gave up 0 bases and J gave up 1 base, with 10 bases separating them. This CDR3 comprises 15 residues. The V and J genes are TRBV5-4 and TRBJ1-1; tentatively, D is TRBD1 (5 bases). The sequence came from an adult in good health. The sequencing here drew on peripheral blood, taken on day 0 of AZD1222 vaccination. The CDR3 loop is CASSLEAGPNTEAFF. The CDR3 DNA reads as TGTGCCAGCAGCTTGGAGGCAGGGCCGAACACTGAAGCTTTCTTT.